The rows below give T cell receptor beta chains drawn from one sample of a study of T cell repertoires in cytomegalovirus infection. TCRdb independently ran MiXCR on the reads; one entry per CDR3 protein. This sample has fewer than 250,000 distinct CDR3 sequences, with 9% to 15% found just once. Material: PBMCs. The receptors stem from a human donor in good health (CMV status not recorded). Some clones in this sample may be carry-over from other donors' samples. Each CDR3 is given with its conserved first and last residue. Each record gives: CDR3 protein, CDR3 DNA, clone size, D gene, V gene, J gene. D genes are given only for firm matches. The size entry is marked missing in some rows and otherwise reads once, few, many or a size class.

CDR3: CASRVLQGLGETQYF; DNA: TGTGCCAGCAGAGTCCTCCAGGGCCTGGGAGAGACCCAGTACTTC; size: many; D: NA; V: TRBV28; J: TRBJ2-5
CDR3: CASSLEDTGELFF; DNA: TGTGCCAGCAGTTTAGAGGACACCGGGGAGCTGTTTTTT; size: many; D: NA; V: TRBV12-3/TRBV12-4; J: TRBJ2-2
CDR3: CSGGGAAGNTIYF; DNA: TGCAGCGGGGGGGGGGCCGCTGGAAACACCATATATTTT; size: few; D: NA; V: TRBV29-1; J: TRBJ1-3
CDR3: CASMVGTANSPLHF; DNA: TGTGCCAGCATGGTCGGGACAGCCAATTCACCCCTCCACTTT; size: many; D: TRBD1; V: TRBV6-1; J: TRBJ1-6
CDR3: CASSLEQTTLNTEAFF; DNA: TGTGCCAGCAGTTTAGAGCAGACAACCTTGAACACTGAAGCTTTCTTT; size: NA; D: NA; V: TRBV28; J: TRBJ1-1
CDR3: CASSVAWGTSEAFF; DNA: TGTGCCAGCAGCGTAGCTTGGGGGACTTCTGAAGCTTTCTTT; size: NA; D: NA; V: TRBV9; J: TRBJ1-1
CDR3: CSASPSGPQETQYF; DNA: TGCAGTGCTAGTCCTAGCGGCCCCCAAGAGACCCAGTACTTC; size: NA; D: TRBD2; V: TRBV20-1; J: TRBJ2-5
CDR3: CASSLGRRLSGKEQYF; DNA: TGCGCCAGCAGCTTAGGAAGGAGACTCTCGGGGAAGGAGCAGTACTTC; size: NA; D: NA; V: TRBV5-1; J: TRBJ2-7
CDR3: CASSLALTNTEAFF; DNA: TGTGCCAGCAGCTTAGCGCTGACGAACACTGAAGCTTTCTTT; size: many; D: NA; V: TRBV7-2; J: TRBJ1-1
CDR3: CASSLMVAGSGEQFF; DNA: TGTGCCAGCAGCTTAATGGTAGCGGGGTCTGGGGAGCAGTTCTTC; size: many; D: TRBD2; V: TRBV7-3; J: TRBJ2-1
CDR3: CASSSSGGANEQYF; DNA: TGTGCCAGCAGCTCTAGCGGGGGGGCCAACGAGCAGTACTTC; size: many; D: TRBD2; V: TRBV7-3; J: TRBJ2-7
CDR3: CASNKRTLNYGYTF; DNA: TGTGCCAGCAACAAACGGACCCTCAACTATGGCTACACCTTC; size: few; D: NA; V: TRBV6-2/TRBV6-3; J: TRBJ1-2
CDR3: CSVDSGDTNYGYTF; DNA: TGCAGCGTTGATTCGGGGGACACTAACTATGGCTACACCTTC; size: NA; D: NA; V: TRBV29-1; J: TRBJ1-2
CDR3: CASSADSNQPQHF; DNA: TGTGCCAGCAGCGCAGACAGCAATCAGCCCCAGCATTTT; size: many; D: NA; V: TRBV6-2/TRBV6-3; J: TRBJ1-5